The rows below give T cell receptor beta chains drawn from one sample of a study of CD8 T cells in Susac syndrome. TCRdb itself ran the immunoSEQ multiplex PCR reads through MiXCR, one entry per CDR3 protein. Here the sample spans about 300,000 distinct CDR3 sequences, about 91% being singletons. The sample consisted of CD4+ T cells from PBMCs. These receptors originate from a human donor with multiple sclerosis. The CDR3 runs from the conserved cysteine through the conserved F or W. The order of the fields is J gene, V gene, CDR3 protein.

TRBJ1-2,TRBV7-9,CASSGGGRVYGYTF
TRBJ2-5,TRBV10-3,CAISPGQGGIYGETQYF
TRBJ2-1,TRBV5-6,CASSFNGGNYNEQFF
TRBJ2-1,TRBV18,CASSPPGLAGNEQFF
TRBJ2-1,TRBV6-2/TRBV6-3,CASSFLSSYNEQFF
TRBJ1-2,TRBV3-1,CASSRLPGGYTF
TRBJ1-1,TRBV20-1,CSPSTGRANKAFF
TRBJ2-2,TRBV30,CAWTAGLGELFF
TRBJ2-1,TRBV9,CASGRLAGGADEQFF
TRBJ1-1,TRBV20-1,CSALIMNTEAFF
TRBJ2-3,TRBV28,CASSLGRPHSTDTQYF
TRBJ1-2,TRBV20-1,CSADRGHGYTF
TRBJ1-1,TRBV27,CASSNGGGIGTEAFF
TRBJ1-2,TRBV6-5,CASSYATGTGANYGYTF
TRBJ2-7,TRBV25-1,CASGQKEWEQYF
TRBJ2-7,TRBV18,CASSPARVGSDEQYF
TRBJ2-1,TRBV12-2,CASRFGGSGSYNEQFF
TRBJ2-7,TRBV2,CASRTGTDNYEQYF
TRBJ1-6,TRBV10-2,CASTEVGGQPPLHF
TRBJ1-5,TRBV5-5,CASSLDRGGSNQPQHF
TRBJ2-3,TRBV18,CASSPAVGTDTQYF
TRBJ2-1,TRBV20-1,CSAIVVPDHEQFF
TRBJ2-7,TRBV20-1,CSARPGQGGDEQYF
TRBJ2-1,TRBV19,CASSLGGVAWLNEQFF
TRBJ2-7,TRBV7-2,CASSLDRGSVYEQYF
TRBJ2-1,TRBV7-9,CASSSGLAGDNEQFF
TRBJ2-3,TRBV29-1,CSVERGGRDTQYF
TRBJ2-6,TRBV6-1,CASSFRFGSGANVLTF
TRBJ2-2,TRBV18,CASPRSSADTGELFF
TRBJ2-2,TRBV2,CASSPDRGPNTGELFF
TRBJ1-5,TRBV19,CASRPTGLTQPQHF
TRBJ2-3,TRBV7-6,CASSLALGTGGDTQYF
TRBJ1-1,TRBV6-1,CASTGRGADTEAFF
TRBJ2-2,TRBV4-1,CASSLRHLNTGELFF
TRBJ2-2,TRBV13,CASGGLNTGELFF
TRBJ1-6,TRBV20-1,CSAAVTGGENSPLHF
TRBJ1-1,TRBV5-6,CASSLSRFGFEAFF
TRBJ2-7,TRBV12-3/TRBV12-4,CASSFPSRDEQYF
TRBJ2-3,TRBV6-5,CASRYGRDTQYF
TRBJ2-2,TRBV7-7,CASSPLRGANTGELFF
TRBJ2-5,TRBV5-1,CASSYTGEETQYF
TRBJ2-7,TRBV29-1,CSVATGNYEQYF
TRBJ1-1,TRBV29-1,CSVGSGDTEAFF
TRBJ2-3,TRBV14,CASSQDIGGFGDTQYF
TRBJ1-4,TRBV12-3/TRBV12-4,CASSAYRQAANEKLFF
TRBJ2-7,TRBV14,CASSRLLSGSYEQYF
TRBJ1-1,TRBV18,CASSPEGTGGFGAFF
TRBJ2-7,TRBV12-3/TRBV12-4,CASSLVVDAHEQYF
TRBJ2-4,TRBV5-1,CASSLIPRDIQYF
TRBJ1-1,TRBV30,CAWSVGRGYTEAFF
TRBJ1-2,TRBV20-1,CSARAGTGRYGYTF